Sequencing of this T cell receptor beta chain was carried out in a study of T cells in narcolepsy. Study background: Patients with NT1 or NT2 and healthy control donors were enrolled. Whole-study findings and limits: Blood of same and different patients, but not healthy controls, reportedly held recurring autoreactive clonotypes. Autoreactive HCRT-specific and TRIB2-specific clonotypes were marked in same-patient CSF-versus-blood CD4+ comparisons.

V lost 0 bases, J lost 1 base, and 10 bases lay in between. The length of the CDR3 is 15 residues. The germline V gene has CDR1 SGHRS and CDR2 YFSETQ. Assay used: immunoSEQ multiplex PCR; TCRdb lists only in-frame clones, some missing. The table has about 40,000 clones, around 88% seen once; the top ten hold more than 0.9%. Comments on this clone: Its target is not known.

This clonotype originated in a human donor with narcolepsy. The chain is built from TRBV5-1 and TRBJ1-1, with D uncertain. The sample was CD45RA- memory CD4+ T cells from PBMCs. The CDR3 sequence: CASSLVALPNTEAFF. For the CDR3, the DNA is TGCGCCAGCAGCTTGGTAGCACTGCCGAACACTGAAGCTTTCTTT.